This T cell receptor (beta chain) was obtained from a study of blood T cell repertoires in COVID-19 (dated by TCRdb to the early 2020s). With regard to the full study: The collaborator samples originated in the United States, Italy and Spain and spanned the acute and convalescent phases of COVID-19. The prospective study material was composed of cDNA or gDNA derived from T cells, B-cell-depleted T cells, or PBMCs. Samples were obtained from the ongoing ImmuneRACE study (first 160 participants) and from over a thousand subjects provided by 6 global collaborators. The dataset comprised deeply sampled blood TCRbeta repertoires from subjects exposed to, actively infected with, or recovered from COVID-19. The sample metadata nearly always contained a de-identified subject ID, COVID-19 status, age in years and sex. Where available, HLA class I and class II types were obtained from metadata supplied by the sample provider rather than from assay-based typing. The repertoires were made available in a free public database intended to serve as a resource for research on the immune response to SARS-CoV-2. What the work shows at the level of the full study, not this receptor alone: The amount of clinical and demographic metadata varied by source and participant and was provided uncurated.

The CDR3 covers 12 residues, taking in both the cysteine and the phenylalanine. The DNA shown is the 36-base CDR3, in frame from base 1. The V end loses 0 bases and the J end loses 7 bases, and a stretch of 3 bases separates them. The germline V gene (reference sequence) sets CDR1 to LGHDT and CDR2 to YNNKEL. TCRbeta CDR3 regions were amplified from genomic DNA using the immunoSEQ Assay, a bias-controlled multiplex PCR. Per the authors' processing: Within the assay, amplification of reference gene primers was used to estimate how many nucleated cells each sample contained. To quantify the absolute abundance of each unique TCRbeta CDR3 rearrangement, sequence reads were collapsed and filtered. For each sample, productive Simpson clonality was calculated as the square root of Simpson's diversity index over productive rearrangements. TCRdb took this table from immuneACCESS and kept in-frame rearrangements with V and J called. Such tables lack part of the clones; where checked against another copy, unresolved V genes explain under half of the gap, and the rest is unexplained. The V and J calls and clone size are taken from that table; D and trimming were inferred from the DNA. The sample profile shows over 130,000 clones; almost 85% of them were found once. Of the sample, 3% to 4% falls within the top ten clones.

In the prospective study, participants were about 18 to 95 years old, resided in under 30 geographic areas of the United States, and were enrolled through a virtual design. To assign participants to cohorts, the prospective study relied on clinical history that participants themselves reported in a screening survey and a study questionnaire. Mobile phlebotomists in the prospective study collected whole blood, serum and a nasopharyngeal or oropharyngeal swab from every participant. Over a 2-month period, participants in the prospective study had the option of providing additional blood draws and questionnaires. Prospective study blood samples were shipped either frozen or at room temperature before DNA extraction. Comments on this clone: Its target antigen remains unknown. No base qualities exist here, and no much larger clone lies one base off it.

The chain is assembled from TRBV3-1 (or the pseudogene TRBV3-2) and TRBJ2-2, with the D gene call left open. This clonotype originated in a woman aged 45-65 years with acute COVID-19. Sequencing input: PBMCs or T cells enriched from blood (not recorded which). In nucleotide form, the sequence is TGTGCCAGCAGCCAAGACATCGGGGAGCTGTTTTTT. It specifies CASSQDIGELFF.